The present entry profiles one T cell receptor (beta chain) with its context. The CDR3 sequence is 13 residues long. V lost 4 bases and J 5 bases, leaving 12 bases between the germline ends. Germline-derived CDR1 and CDR2 are SGDLS and YYNGEE. The sample originates from a study of blood T cell repertoires in COVID-19. In the study overall: Acute-phase and convalescent COVID-19 samples originated in the United States, Italy and Spain.

In the source study's methods: Nucleated cell counts were estimated from reference gene primer amplification. This table comes from immunoSEQ multiplex PCR, and its TCRdb copy is limited to in-frame clones, with some not included. V and J calls and clone size follow that table, whereas D and trimming were derived from the DNA. The repertoire holds roughly 200,000 clones, with about 81% as singletons. The receptor's source is an elderly woman with COVID-19, enrolled during active disease. This sequence joins TRBV9 and TRBJ1-2; perhaps TRBD1 as D (6 bases). Sequenced input: peripheral blood. DNA for the CDR3: TGTGCCAGCAGCTCCCGGGACAATTATGGCTACACCTTC. It is translated as CASSSRDNYGYTF.